This passage covers 24 T cell receptor beta chains from one sample sequenced in a study of blood T cells in healthy people across ages. For the second PCR, which ran for about 6 to 11 cycles, a sample-barcoded 5' primer and a J-beta primer mix were used. TCRdb reanalysed the 5' RACE reads using MiXCR and keeps one entry per CDR3 protein. The data show 380,000 or so distinct CDR3 sequences, about half seen once. Sequencing was done on a sample of blood. The origin of the receptors is a man between 60 and 75 years old in good health.

J is TRBJ1-2 and V is TRBV12-3 or TRBV12-4; 9 bases agree with TRBD1. Trimming removed 6 bases from V and 8 bases from J; junction bases left unmatched: 4. This CDR3 spans 12 amino acids. CDR3 amino acids: CASRRGTGGYTF. CDR3 nucleotides: TGTGCCAGCAGACGAGGGACAGGGGGCTACACCTTC.

The chain carries TRBV6-6 and TRBJ2-5; perhaps TRBD2 as D (6 bases). Trimming pared 0 bases from V and 1 base from J, leaving 12 bases between. This CDR3 is built from 16 residues. Per the germline V gene, CDR1 is MNHNY and CDR2 is SVGAGI (reference sequence). The CDR3 DNA is TGTGCCAGCAGTTACTCGTCGGCGGGGACCCAAGAGACCCAGTACTTC. Its translation is CASSYSSAGTQETQYF.

This chain connects TRBV20-1 to TRBJ1-2; tentative D call: TRBD1 (6 bases). V was trimmed by 3 bases and J by 4 bases, leaving 12 bases between them. This CDR3 comprises 13 residues. CDR1 and CDR2 from the germline V gene are DFQATT and SNEGSKA (reference sequence). CDR3 coding DNA: TGCAGTGCTAGTGGGCAGGGGAGCTATGGCTACACCTTC. Its protein product is CSASGQGSYGYTF.

This clonotype was observed a few times. J is TRBJ2-7 and V is TRBV10-3; TRBD1 agrees at 11 bases. The CDR3 is 14 amino acids. V lost 6 bases, J lost 4 bases, and 5 bases stayed unmatched. Germline V gene lookup returns CDR1 ENHRY and CDR2 SYGVKD. This CDR3 is CAIRMGQGVYEQYF. The CDR3 DNA follows: TGTGCCATCAGGATGGGACAGGGGGTGTACGAGCAGTACTTC.

This chain joins TRBV15 and TRBJ2-5; D is perhaps TRBD2 (5 bases). Gene TRBJ2-7 matches the end of the DNA better, so the J call may be wrong. Germline assignment: CDR1 LNHNV and CDR2 YYDKDF (reference sequence). The CDR3 is 15 amino acids. Here the CDR3 reads CATSEGGRVTYEQYF. The DNA of the CDR3 is TGTGCCACCAGCGAGGGCGGAAGGGTAACCTACGAGCAGTACTTC.

The gene calls are TRBV7-9 and TRBJ1-1; 7 bases align to TRBD1. Germline-derived CDR1 and CDR2 are SEHNR and FQNEAQ (reference sequence). CDR3 length equals 17 residues. The junction had 18 bases not matched to a gene; V was cut back by 6 bases and J by 5 bases. In DNA, the CDR3 is TGTGCCAGCAGTCGATCAGGGGGTCCCCCCGGAAGTACTGAAGCTTTCTTT. Translated, it gives CASSRSGGPPGSTEAFF.

This sequence joins TRBV28 and TRBJ2-1; perhaps D is TRBD1 or TRBD2 (6 bases each). Germline CDR1 reads MDHEN; CDR2 reads SYDVKM. V lost 7 bases to trimming and J lost 10 bases, with 14 bases between them. The CDR3 runs 12 residues. The CDR3 sequence is CASIQQGGEQFF. The CDR3 DNA sequence: TGTGCCAGCATCCAACAAGGGGGGGAGCAGTTCTTC.

The chain employs TRBV6-6 and TRBJ2-1; TRBD1 agrees at 8 bases. CDR1 and CDR2 (germline): MNHNY, SVGAGI (reference sequence). The CDR3 extends over 15 amino acids. Trimming at V came to 7 bases and at J to 6 bases, leaving 11 bases not matched to a gene. The CDR3 DNA reads as TGTGCCAGCAACATACCAGGGGGCAGGGTCAATGAGCAGTTCTTC. Protein sequence: CASNIPGGRVNEQFF.

This clonotype turned up a few times. V usage is TRBV12-3 or TRBV12-4 and J usage is TRBJ2-7; D not certain. The CDR3 length is 14 residues. The V end lost 1 base, the J end lost 3 bases, and 10 bases lay between the germline ends. DNA of the CDR3: TGTGCCAGCAGTTTAGTCGGAAAGAGCTACGAGCAGTACTTC. This gives the protein CASSLVGKSYEQYF.

The chain combines TRBV30 with TRBJ2-4; 7 bases agree with TRBD2. The J call may not be correct, given that the DNA end is closer to TRBJ2-7. The germline V gene has CDR1 GTSNPN and CDR2 SVGIG (reference sequence). This CDR3 region has 13 residues. Here the CDR3 DNA reads TGTGCCTGGAGTACCGAGGTAGCGGGCGAGCAGTACTTC. This codes for CAWSTEVAGEQYF.

This clonotype has a handful of counts. V usage is TRBV29-1 and J usage is TRBJ2-1, with D maybe TRBD2 (6 bases). V lost 3 bases and J 7 bases, leaving 13 bases between the germline ends. The CDR3 covers 13 residues. Germline loops: CDR1 SQVTM, CDR2 ANQGSEA. The CDR3 protein is CSVDGTSVNEQFF. Here the CDR3 DNA reads TGCAGCGTTGACGGGACTTCGGTGAATGAGCAGTTCTTC.

This clonotype was seen a few times. DNA of the CDR3: TGCAGCGGTAAACATACAAGCTATGGCTACACCTTC. This translates into CSGKHTSYGYTF. The V and J genes are TRBV29-1 and TRBJ1-2; D remains ambiguous. There are 12 residues in the CDR3. Trimming took off 7 bases at V and 4 bases at J, with 13 bases between the two ends. Germline loops: CDR1 SQVTM, CDR2 ANQGSEA.

The chain combines TRBV4-3 with TRBJ2-5; TRBD1 aligns across 9 bases. CDR3 size: 15 residues. Germline CDR1 and CDR2: LGHNA and YSLEER. J gave up 3 bases and V 3 bases, and 5 bases lay outside the gene matches. The CDR3 protein is CASSQNRGRKETQYF. CDR3 coding DNA: TGCGCCAGCAGCCAGAACAGGGGGCGAAAAGAGACCCAGTACTTC.

This clonotype was observed a handful of times. The gene calls are TRBV7-8 and TRBJ2-1; TRBD2 aligns across 8 bases. Per germline, CDR1 SGHVS and CDR2 FQNEAQ. This CDR3 spans 18 amino acids. V gave up 4 bases and J gave up 0 bases; unmatched junction bases: 11. CDR3 DNA: TGTGCCAGCAGCTCCCAGAGGACTAGCCGGAGCTCCTACAATGAGCAGTTCTTC. Its translation is CASSSQRTSRSSYNEQFF.

The table lists this clonotype with a few counts. V gene TRBV29-1 combines with J gene TRBJ1-1, with 7 bases that match TRBD1. CDR1 and CDR2 from the germline V gene are SQVTM and ANQGSEA. V lost 7 bases to trimming and J lost 0 bases; unmatched junction nucleotides: 2. This CDR3 is built from 12 residues. The CDR3 here is CSAGQVNTEAFF. The CDR3 DNA is TGCAGCGCAGGACAGGTGAACACTGAAGCTTTCTTT.

The rearrangement joins TRBV6-6 to TRBJ2-1; TRBD2 matches at 11 bases. The J segment lost 6 bases and the V segment lost 6 bases, leaving 7 bases of the junction unmatched. The CDR3 length is 15 residues. Germline CDR1 reads MNHNY; CDR2 reads SVGAGI (reference sequence). Here the CDR3 reads CASRNPTSGSNEQFF. The DNA for the CDR3 is TGTGCCAGCAGAAACCCAACTAGCGGGAGCAATGAGCAGTTCTTC.

This clonotype has a handful of counts. This chain uses TRBV20-1 with TRBJ1-2, with D possibly TRBD1 on 6 matching bases. Trimming took 3 bases from V and 7 from J, leaving 18 bases between them. The germline gives CDR1 DFQATT, CDR2 SNEGSKA (reference sequence). The CDR3 runs 14 residues. CDR3 amino acids: CSARLAGASGGYTF. The CDR3 nucleotides read TGCAGTGCTAGGTTGGCGGGGGCCAGCGGTGGCTACACCTTC.

Ten or more counts support this clonotype. The J gene is TRBJ2-1, the V gene TRBV5-1; TRBD2 matches 9 bases. The V gene's germline CDR1 is SGHRS and CDR2 YFSETQ. Trimming removed 0 bases from V and 4 bases from J; junction bases left unmatched: 5. CDR3 length equals 16 residues. Here the CDR3 DNA reads TGCGCCAGCAGCTTGGATGGACTAGCGACTTACAATGAGCAGTTCTTC. Amino acids: CASSLDGLATYNEQFF.

The chain is built from TRBV7-9 and TRBJ2-5, with TRBD1 matching 7 bases. After removal of 7 bases from V and 1 base from J, the junction contained 12 bases not matched to a gene. Germline CDR1 and CDR2: SEHNR and FQNEAQ (reference sequence). The length of the CDR3 is 16 residues. This chain's CDR3 is CASNRDSRGIQETQYF. CDR3 DNA: TGTGCCAGCAACCGAGACTCCAGGGGGATCCAAGAGACCCAGTACTTC.

The genes are TRBV3-1 and TRBJ2-3; D call uncertain. Germline lookup yields CDR1 LGHDT and CDR2 YNNKEL (reference sequence). This CDR3 has 14 residues. Trimming removed 0 bases at V and 8 bases at J, with 12 bases between. The CDR3 is CASSQDSRLGTQYF. The CDR3 DNA reads TGTGCCAGCAGCCAAGATTCGAGGCTAGGTACGCAGTATTTT.

A single count supports this clonotype. The chain links TRBV7-9 to TRBJ2-3; D not resolved. Germline-derived CDR1 and CDR2 are SEHNR and FQNEAQ (reference sequence). CDR3 length equals 12 residues. V lost 0 bases and J 8 bases, leaving 6 bases between the germline ends. The CDR3 protein is CASSLAGATQYF. DNA for the CDR3: TGTGCCAGCAGCTTAGCTGGAGCTACGCAGTATTTT. Together with reference TRBV7-9 and TRBJ2-3, the CDR3 gives the full variable domain: DTGVSQNPRHKITKRGQNVTFRCDPISEHNRLYWYRQTLGQGPEFLTYFQNEAQLEKSRLLSDRFSAERPKGSFSTLEIQRTEQGDSAMYLCASSLAGATQYFGPGTRLTVL.

The chain links TRBV20-1 to TRBJ2-1; 8 bases map to TRBD2. The CDR3 covers 13 residues. Germline values: CDR1 DFQATT, CDR2 SNEGSKA (reference sequence). The junction had 6 bases not matched to a gene; V was cut back by 5 bases and J by 6 bases. The CDR3 nucleotides read TGCAGTGCTCTCGGGGGGGCCTCCAATGAGCAGTTCTTC. This codes for CSALGGASNEQFF.

The table lists this clonotype with many counts. The gene calls are TRBV7-8 and TRBJ1-6, with D hard to call. The CDR3 length is 15 residues. Germline V gene sequence: CDR1 SGHVS, CDR2 FQNEAQ. V was clipped by 7 bases and J by 0 bases, with 10 bases between them. The CDR3 nucleotides read TGTGCCAGCACACCGGGGAGCTCCTATAATTCACCCCTCCACTTT. Translated: CASTPGSSYNSPLHF.

The rearrangement uses TRBV7-2 and TRBJ2-7, with 7 positions matching TRBD2. The assigned J gene may be wrong: the sequence end matches TRBJ2-4 better. The CDR3 length is 15 residues. Per the germline V gene, CDR1 is SGHTA and CDR2 is FQGNSA. CDR3 sequence (DNA): TGTGCCAGCACCCCTCTTGGGAGCGGGACAAACATTCAGTACTTC. As protein: CASTPLGSGTNIQYF.